This TCR beta chain was identified during a study of T cells in Graves' hyperthyroidism and ophthalmopathy. The study, taken as a whole, reports: It was a median around 6 months before onset that the model predicted ophthalmopathy. Most expanded thyroid clonotypes above 0.001 also appeared in blood. Ophthalmopathy was separated from stable hyperthyroidism by a 13 V-J model.

As to this clonotype: Its target is not known.

Pregnant or lactating patients were excluded, as were those with uncontrolled infection or other autoimmune disease. There were TCR beta CDR3 regions amplified from RNA transcripts. HTBI primers drove first-round RT-PCR of the TCR CDR3. TCRdb passed the multiplex PCR reads through MiXCR, listing each CDR3 protein once. The table lists over 650,000 distinct CDR3 sequences, over 40% of them singletons. The CDR3 covers 15 residues. Germline CDR1 is SEHNR and CDR2 is FQNEAQ (reference sequence). V dropped 5 bases and J dropped 4 bases, with 17 bases sitting between them. The sequencing input was peripheral blood or thyroid tissue (not recorded which). The chain is built from TRBV7-9 and TRBJ1-2, with D perhaps TRBD1 (6 bases). The TCR was taken from an adult man with Graves' disease, either hyperthyroidism or ophthalmopathy (not recorded which). The DNA for the CDR3 is TGTGCCAGCAGCCCCCGCCCGGACAGCAGCTATGGCTACACCTTC. Encoded protein: CASSPRPDSSYGYTF. Full variable domain (remainder filled in from reference TRBV7-9 and TRBJ1-2): DTGVSQNPRHKITKRGQNVTFRCDPISEHNRLYWYRQTLGQGPEFLTYFQNEAQLEKSRLLSDRFSAERPKGSFSTLEIQRTEQGDSAMYLCASSPRPDSSYGYTFGSGTRLTVV.